This TCR beta chain was sequenced in a study of Graves' ophthalmopathy and Graves' hyperthyroidism. V lost 1 base, J lost 4 bases, and 22 bases lay in between. The germline V gene encodes CDR1 KGHSH and CDR2 LQKENI. The CDR3 covers 18 residues. This clonotype was detected a few times. RNA transcripts served as template for amplifying TCR beta CDR3 sequences. HTBI-primed first-round RT-PCR preceded second-round multiplex PCR. TCRdb called the multiplex PCR reads again in MiXCR, with one record for every CDR3 protein. The sample has about 480,000 distinct CDR3 sequences; 13% to 15% are singletons. Active ophthalmopathy (CAS at least 3, NOSPECS at least 4), lasting under 3 months.

This receptor was taken from a woman in her thirties with Graves' ophthalmopathy. Sample: blood. The chain is built from TRBV18 and TRBJ1-1; the D gene is possibly TRBD1 (5 bases). The DNA of the CDR3 is TGTGCCAGCTCACCACGGGACCGGACTTCCCCCTCGGGCACTGAAGCTTTCTTT. Translated: CASSPRDRTSPSGTEAFF.